The TCR beta chain under discussion was sequenced for a study of identical twins. Study observations and caveats: Carriage of fewer insertions was seen in abundant cord blood beta clonotypes, whereas memory repertoires showed none.

CDR3 length equals 12 residues. Trimming cost V 10 bases and J 0 bases, with 7 bases left between them. Germline CDR1 and CDR2: SGHDN and FVKESK. MiXCR, run by TCRdb on the 5' RACE reads, gives a single entry per CDR3 protein. The top ten clones hold more than 0.8% of a sample with under 500,000 distinct CDR3 sequences, 14% of them seen once. In this sample, this clonotype turned up a few times. Its specificity is unknown. The same sample was also studied in work on yellow fever vaccine responses in identical twins.

The receptor's source is a woman aged 18-29 years in good health. Source material: CD4+ T cells sorted from blood. The chain has TRBV14 and TRBJ1-3, with D hard to call. This CDR3 reads CATTVSGNTIYF. CDR3 bases: TGTGCCACCACTGTCTCTGGAAACACCATATATTTT. Filled out from reference TRBV14 and TRBJ1-3, the complete variable domain reads EAGVTQFPSHSVIEKGQTVTLRCDPISGHDNLYWYRRVMGKEIKFLLHFVKESKQDESGMPNNRFLAERTGGTYSTLKVQPAELEDSGVYFCATTVSGNTIYFGEGSWLTVV.